A selection of T cell receptor beta chains follows, all from one sample in a study of blood T cell repertoires in COVID-19. TCRdb's table, derived via immunoSEQ multiplex PCR, lists solely in-frame clones and lacks some. The sample includes approximately 300,000 clones, roughly 86% of them seen just once. The specimen sequenced was peripheral blood. These receptor sequences come from a woman in her 30s with COVID-19, enrolled during active disease. The CDR3 runs from the conserved cysteine through the conserved F or W. The order of the fields is clone size, D gene, V gene, J gene, CDR3 DNA, CDR3 protein. A D gene is named only where the DNA matches it firmly. Clone sizes are given selectively: once, few, many, or a class where the clone is expanded.

clone_size: -; d_call: -; v_call: TRBV13; j_call: TRBJ2-1; cdr3_nt: TGTGCCAGCAGCTTGTTCGGGGGAACTTACAATGAGCAGTTCTTC; cdr3_aa: CASSLFGGTYNEQFF
clone_size: -; d_call: -; v_call: TRBV2; j_call: TRBJ1-1; cdr3_nt: TGTGCCAGCAGAATCCGGGACACCGGGAACACTGAAGCTTTCTTT; cdr3_aa: CASRIRDTGNTEAFF
clone_size: -; d_call: -; v_call: TRBV3-1/TRBV3-2; j_call: TRBJ1-2; cdr3_nt: TGTGCCAGCAGCCAAGAAATCAAACCAGCCAGACAGGTTCACTATGGCTACACCTTC; cdr3_aa: CASSQEIKPARQVHYGYTF
clone_size: -; d_call: TRBD1; v_call: TRBV2; j_call: TRBJ1-5; cdr3_nt: TGTGCCAGCAGAGGGGACAGGAGGATTCAGCCCCAGCATTTT; cdr3_aa: CASRGDRRIQPQHF
clone_size: -; d_call: -; v_call: TRBV5-3; j_call: TRBJ1-1; cdr3_nt: TGTGCCAGAAGCTTTAACACAATGAACACTGAAGCTTTCTTT; cdr3_aa: CARSFNTMNTEAFF
clone_size: -; d_call: -; v_call: TRBV10-3; j_call: TRBJ1-3; cdr3_nt: TGTGCCATCAATCCAGGGGCGGACGGAGGACACACCATATATTTT; cdr3_aa: CAINPGADGGHTIYF
clone_size: -; d_call: -; v_call: TRBV9; j_call: TRBJ2-7; cdr3_nt: TGTGCCAGCAGCGTGACAGAGGCGAGGGAGCAGTACTTC; cdr3_aa: CASSVTEAREQYF
clone_size: -; d_call: -; v_call: TRBV7-9; j_call: TRBJ1-1; cdr3_nt: TGTGCCAGCAGCGGGCAGCCTAACACTGAAGCTTTCTTT; cdr3_aa: CASSGQPNTEAFF
clone_size: -; d_call: TRBD2; v_call: TRBV7-2; j_call: TRBJ2-2; cdr3_nt: TGTGCCAGCAGCCTCCTGGGTAGCGGGGTGGGCACCGGGGAGCTGTTTTTT; cdr3_aa: CASSLLGSGVGTGELFF
clone_size: -; d_call: -; v_call: TRBV7-2; j_call: TRBJ2-3; cdr3_nt: TGTGCCAGCAGCGGCACGGGACTTCGCACAGATACGCAGTATTTT; cdr3_aa: CASSGTGLRTDTQYF
clone_size: -; d_call: TRBD2; v_call: TRBV9; j_call: TRBJ2-1; cdr3_nt: TGTGCCAGCAGCCCCCGACTAGCGGGGGAGTACAATGAGCAGTTCTTC; cdr3_aa: CASSPRLAGEYNEQFF
clone_size: -; d_call: -; v_call: TRBV10-1; j_call: TRBJ2-1; cdr3_nt: TGCGCCAGCAGTGAATCGGGAAGGCGGGCGGATGAGCAGTTCTTC; cdr3_aa: CASSESGRRADEQFF
clone_size: once; d_call: TRBD2; v_call: TRBV4-2; j_call: TRBJ2-1; cdr3_nt: TGTGCCAGCAGCCAAGATATAGCGGGGGGCCGCAGGGAGCAGTTCTTC; cdr3_aa: CASSQDIAGGRREQFF
clone_size: -; d_call: TRBD1; v_call: TRBV7-2; j_call: TRBJ1-6; cdr3_nt: TGTGCCAGCAGAGACAGGGGGTCAAATTCACCCCTCCACTTT; cdr3_aa: CASRDRGSNSPLHF
clone_size: -; d_call: TRBD1; v_call: TRBV7-9; j_call: TRBJ1-2; cdr3_nt: TGTGCCAGCAGCTCTGGGGGAGGACAGGGTTATGGCTACACCTTC; cdr3_aa: CASSSGGGQGYGYTF
clone_size: -; d_call: TRBD1; v_call: TRBV18; j_call: TRBJ2-1; cdr3_nt: TGTGCCAGCTCACCGGGACAGGGGTACAATGAGCAGTTCTTC; cdr3_aa: CASSPGQGYNEQFF
clone_size: -; d_call: -; v_call: TRBV5-1; j_call: TRBJ1-1; cdr3_nt: TGCGCCAGCAGCTTGGTTATGAACACTGAAGCTTTCTTT; cdr3_aa: CASSLVMNTEAFF
clone_size: few; d_call: TRBD2; v_call: TRBV6-1; j_call: TRBJ2-1; cdr3_nt: TGTGCCAGCAGTGAAGACGGGGGGGGCTCCTACAATGAGCAGTTCTTC; cdr3_aa: CASSEDGGGSYNEQFF
clone_size: -; d_call: -; v_call: TRBV11-3; j_call: TRBJ1-1; cdr3_nt: TGTGCCAGCAGCTTAGTCCAGGGATCCACTGAAGCTTTCTTT; cdr3_aa: CASSLVQGSTEAFF
clone_size: -; d_call: TRBD1; v_call: TRBV11-2; j_call: TRBJ1-1; cdr3_nt: TGTGCCAGCAGCCGTGGACAGGGACTAGAAGCTTTCTTT; cdr3_aa: CASSRGQGLEAFF
clone_size: -; d_call: TRBD2; v_call: TRBV5-6; j_call: TRBJ2-3; cdr3_nt: TGTGCCAGCAGCTTCCTTGGCGGGGGGCCCCTAGCAGATACGCAGTATTTT; cdr3_aa: CASSFLGGGPLADTQYF
clone_size: -; d_call: -; v_call: TRBV7-6; j_call: TRBJ1-4; cdr3_nt: TGTGCCAGCAGCGTACTAGCAACTAATGAAAAACTGTTTTTT; cdr3_aa: CASSVLATNEKLFF
clone_size: -; d_call: -; v_call: TRBV13; j_call: TRBJ2-7; cdr3_nt: TGTGCCAGCAGCTTAGGCCAGGGTCCCTACGAGCAGTACTTC; cdr3_aa: CASSLGQGPYEQYF
clone_size: -; d_call: -; v_call: TRBV9; j_call: TRBJ1-2; cdr3_nt: TGTGCCAGCAGCGGAGGGATTGATGGCTACACCTTC; cdr3_aa: CASSGGIDGYTF
clone_size: once; d_call: TRBD1; v_call: TRBV5-5; j_call: TRBJ1-4; cdr3_nt: TGTGCCAGCGTGGGACAGGGCGTCCGGGAAAAACTGTTTTTT; cdr3_aa: CASVGQGVREKLFF
clone_size: -; d_call: -; v_call: TRBV3-1/TRBV3-2; j_call: TRBJ2-1; cdr3_nt: TGTGCCAGCAGCCAAAATACTAGTCCACAGCAGTTCTTC; cdr3_aa: CASSQNTSPQQFF
clone_size: -; d_call: -; v_call: TRBV5-4; j_call: TRBJ1-2; cdr3_nt: TGTGCCAGCAGCTTTCTCGGGGGTGGCAACTATGGCTACACCTTC; cdr3_aa: CASSFLGGGNYGYTF
clone_size: -; d_call: TRBD1; v_call: TRBV5-1; j_call: TRBJ1-1; cdr3_nt: TGCGCCAGCAGCTTAACCGGGACAGGTGGCACTGAAGCTTTCTTT; cdr3_aa: CASSLTGTGGTEAFF
clone_size: -; d_call: TRBD1; v_call: TRBV19; j_call: TRBJ1-2; cdr3_nt: TGTGCCGTCCGGGACAGGGATATTTGGGGCTACACCTTC; cdr3_aa: CAVRDRDIWGYTF
clone_size: -; d_call: -; v_call: TRBV10-3; j_call: TRBJ1-3; cdr3_nt: TGTGCCATCAGGGATCGGGGGGATGGAAACACCATATATTTT; cdr3_aa: CAIRDRGDGNTIYF
clone_size: -; d_call: -; v_call: TRBV12-3/TRBV12-4; j_call: TRBJ1-6; cdr3_nt: TGTGCCAGCAGCCTCAGCGAAAGGTCACCCCTCCACTTT; cdr3_aa: CASSLSERSPLHF
clone_size: -; d_call: -; v_call: TRBV6-5; j_call: TRBJ1-2; cdr3_nt: TGTGCCAGCAGCCCCGGTACGGGGTCTGGCTACACCTTC; cdr3_aa: CASSPGTGSGYTF
clone_size: -; d_call: TRBD2; v_call: TRBV5-5; j_call: TRBJ2-1; cdr3_nt: TGTGCCAGCAGCGCCCGACTAGCGGGGGTCTCCTACAATGAGCAGTTCTTC; cdr3_aa: CASSARLAGVSYNEQFF
clone_size: once; d_call: -; v_call: TRBV28; j_call: TRBJ1-2; cdr3_nt: TGTGCCAGCAGTTTATCTCTCGGGGGCTACACCTTC; cdr3_aa: CASSLSLGGYTF
clone_size: -; d_call: TRBD1; v_call: TRBV10-3; j_call: TRBJ1-5; cdr3_nt: TGTGCCATCAGTGAGTCGAAGGGACAGGGCAATCAGCCCCAGCATTTT; cdr3_aa: CAISESKGQGNQPQHF
clone_size: -; d_call: TRBD2; v_call: TRBV18; j_call: TRBJ2-5; cdr3_nt: TGTGCCAGCTCCCTAGCGGGGGGTGAGACCCAGTACTTC; cdr3_aa: CASSLAGGETQYF
clone_size: -; d_call: -; v_call: TRBV6-6; j_call: TRBJ1-5; cdr3_nt: TGTGCCAGCAGGCCCCGGGCAGGGAATCAGCCCCAGCATTTT; cdr3_aa: CASRPRAGNQPQHF
clone_size: -; d_call: TRBD1; v_call: TRBV7-2; j_call: TRBJ1-2; cdr3_nt: TGTGCCAGCAGCTTAAGACAGGGTCGGGGTGGCTACACCTTC; cdr3_aa: CASSLRQGRGGYTF
clone_size: -; d_call: TRBD1; v_call: TRBV7-2; j_call: TRBJ2-2; cdr3_nt: TGTGCCAGCAGCCCGGGAAGGGGGCGCCCCGGGGAGCTGTTTTTT; cdr3_aa: CASSPGRGRPGELFF
clone_size: -; d_call: -; v_call: TRBV30; j_call: TRBJ1-5; cdr3_nt: TGTGCCTGGAGTTCGCCGGGAACCTCGTTCTTGTATAGCAATCAGCCCCAGCATTTT; cdr3_aa: CAWSSPGTSFLYSNQPQHF
clone_size: -; d_call: -; v_call: TRBV5-1; j_call: TRBJ2-2; cdr3_nt: TGCGCCAGCAGCTTGGACACCTCGAACACCGGGGAGCTGTTTTTT; cdr3_aa: CASSLDTSNTGELFF
clone_size: -; d_call: -; v_call: TRBV28; j_call: TRBJ1-5; cdr3_nt: TGTGCCAGCGGTAAATCCTCCCGAGGGAGCAATCAGCCCCAGCATTTT; cdr3_aa: CASGKSSRGSNQPQHF
clone_size: -; d_call: TRBD1; v_call: TRBV7-2; j_call: TRBJ1-6; cdr3_nt: TGTGCCAGCAGCTTTGGTCTCGGGGACAGGGGGCGCCCACCCCTCCACTTT; cdr3_aa: CASSFGLGDRGRPPLHF
clone_size: -; d_call: -; v_call: TRBV2; j_call: TRBJ1-1; cdr3_nt: TGTGCCAGCAATCAGGTAACTGAAGCTTTCTTT; cdr3_aa: CASNQVTEAFF
clone_size: -; d_call: TRBD1; v_call: TRBV2; j_call: TRBJ1-5; cdr3_nt: TGTGCCAGCAGTGAACTTGAGGGGGCCCATCAGCCCCAGCATTTT; cdr3_aa: CASSELEGAHQPQHF
clone_size: -; d_call: TRBD1; v_call: TRBV7-9; j_call: TRBJ1-2; cdr3_nt: TGTGCCAGCAGCTCCCTGAGACGGGACAGGGGTTATGGCTACACCTTC; cdr3_aa: CASSSLRRDRGYGYTF
clone_size: -; d_call: -; v_call: TRBV10-3; j_call: TRBJ1-2; cdr3_nt: TGTGCCATCAGTGGTGGAGGGATATCGAACTATGGCTACACCTTC; cdr3_aa: CAISGGGISNYGYTF
clone_size: -; d_call: -; v_call: TRBV5-1; j_call: TRBJ1-6; cdr3_nt: TGCGCCAGCAGCGGAGGGAGCCTTACAGTGGACCTCCACTTT; cdr3_aa: CASSGGSLTVDLHF
clone_size: -; d_call: TRBD1; v_call: TRBV2; j_call: TRBJ1-2; cdr3_nt: TGTGCCAGCAGTGAAGACAGGGGTGGTTATGGCTACACCTTC; cdr3_aa: CASSEDRGGYGYTF
clone_size: -; d_call: -; v_call: TRBV3-1/TRBV3-2; j_call: TRBJ1-2; cdr3_nt: TGTGCCAGCAGCCATCAGGAGGGGAATACTAACTATGGCTACACCTTC; cdr3_aa: CASSHQEGNTNYGYTF
clone_size: -; d_call: TRBD2; v_call: TRBV6-6; j_call: TRBJ2-5; cdr3_nt: TGTGCCAGCAGAGACCGAAAAGCGGGGGAAGAGACCCAGTACTTC; cdr3_aa: CASRDRKAGEETQYF
clone_size: -; d_call: -; v_call: TRBV11-3; j_call: TRBJ2-1; cdr3_nt: TGTGCCAGCAGCTTACAGTACAATGAGCAGTTCTTC; cdr3_aa: CASSLQYNEQFF
clone_size: -; d_call: -; v_call: TRBV27; j_call: TRBJ1-1; cdr3_nt: TGTGCCAGCAGTGTCACAAGGAACACTGAAGCTTTCTTT; cdr3_aa: CASSVTRNTEAFF
clone_size: few; d_call: -; v_call: TRBV2; j_call: TRBJ2-1; cdr3_nt: TGTGCCAGCATCGGCTCTAGGGAGAGGAAGCAGTTCTTC; cdr3_aa: CASIGSRERKQFF
clone_size: -; d_call: TRBD1; v_call: TRBV4-2; j_call: TRBJ2-2; cdr3_nt: TGTGCCAGCAGCCAAGTCACCGGGACAGCGAACACCGGGGAGCTGTTTTTT; cdr3_aa: CASSQVTGTANTGELFF
clone_size: -; d_call: -; v_call: TRBV5-1; j_call: TRBJ2-3; cdr3_nt: TGCGCCAGCAGCCCCTGGGCGGGCGGCGGTACAGATACGCAGTATTTT; cdr3_aa: CASSPWAGGGTDTQYF
clone_size: -; d_call: TRBD1; v_call: TRBV4-1; j_call: TRBJ1-3; cdr3_nt: TGCGCCAGCAGCGCCGGGACAGCTGGAAACACCATATATTTT; cdr3_aa: CASSAGTAGNTIYF
clone_size: -; d_call: TRBD2; v_call: TRBV13; j_call: TRBJ2-5; cdr3_nt: TGTGCCAGCACGGGACTAAACCAAGAGACCCAGTACTTC; cdr3_aa: CASTGLNQETQYF
clone_size: -; d_call: -; v_call: TRBV2; j_call: TRBJ2-7; cdr3_nt: TGTGCCAGCAGTATGACTCTCTACTACGAGCAGTACTTC; cdr3_aa: CASSMTLYYEQYF
clone_size: -; d_call: -; v_call: TRBV5-1; j_call: TRBJ1-2; cdr3_nt: TGCGCCAGCAGCGTGGACAGCCTGGGTGGCTACACCTTC; cdr3_aa: CASSVDSLGGYTF